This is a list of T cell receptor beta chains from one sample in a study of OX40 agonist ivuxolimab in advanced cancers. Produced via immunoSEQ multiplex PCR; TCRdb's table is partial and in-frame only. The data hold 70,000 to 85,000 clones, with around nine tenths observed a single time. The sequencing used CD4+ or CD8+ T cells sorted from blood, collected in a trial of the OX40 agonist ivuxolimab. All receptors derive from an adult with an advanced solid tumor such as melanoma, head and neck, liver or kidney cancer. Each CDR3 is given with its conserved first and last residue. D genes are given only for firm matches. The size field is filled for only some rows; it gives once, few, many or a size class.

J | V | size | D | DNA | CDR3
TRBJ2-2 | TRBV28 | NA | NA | TGTGCCAGCAGTTTTCACAAGAACACCGGGGAGCTGTTTTTT | CASSFHKNTGELFF
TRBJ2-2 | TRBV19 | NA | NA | TGTGCCAGTAGTCATGGGTCCGGCGCCGGGGAGCTGTTTTTT | CASSHGSGAGELFF
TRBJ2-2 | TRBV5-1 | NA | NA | TGCGCCAGCACCCCACGGGGCGGGAACACCGGGGAGCTGTTTTTT | CASTPRGGNTGELFF
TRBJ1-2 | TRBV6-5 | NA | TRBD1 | TGTGCCAGCAGTTACTCGAACAGGGGCAACTATGGCTACACCTTC | CASSYSNRGNYGYTF
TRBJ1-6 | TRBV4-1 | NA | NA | TGCGCCAGCAGCCTTCCAGACTGGGGTGGTTCACCCCTCCACTTT | CASSLPDWGGSPLHF
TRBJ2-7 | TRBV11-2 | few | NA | TGTGCCAGCAGCTTAGAGGACAGCTACGAGCAGTACTTC | CASSLEDSYEQYF
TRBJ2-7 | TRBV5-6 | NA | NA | TGTGCCAGCAGAATGGGGGGAATGTACGAGCAGTACTTC | CASRMGGMYEQYF
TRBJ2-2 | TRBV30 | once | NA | TGTGCCTGGAGTCTTGGGGACGCGAACACCGGGGAGCTGTTTTTT | CAWSLGDANTGELFF
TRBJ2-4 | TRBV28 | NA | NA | TGTGCCAGCACTCCAAGGGGTCCACTAGCCAAAAACATTCAGTACTTC | CASTPRGPLAKNIQYF
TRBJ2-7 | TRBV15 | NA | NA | TGTGCCACCACGGACAACTCCTACGAGCAGTACTTC | CATTDNSYEQYF
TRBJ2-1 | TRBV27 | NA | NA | TGTGCCAGCATTCCGGACTCACTAAGGGGAAATGAGCAGTTCTTC | CASIPDSLRGNEQFF
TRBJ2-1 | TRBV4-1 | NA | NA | TGCGCCAGCAGCGCCTTCCCATCTGGCGCCTCCTACAATGAGCAGTTCTTC | CASSAFPSGASYNEQFF
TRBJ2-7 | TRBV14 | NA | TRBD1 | TGTGCCAGCAGCCACAGGACAGGGCGCTACTTC | CASSHRTGRYF
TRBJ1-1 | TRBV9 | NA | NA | TGTGCCAGCAGCCTCATCGGGGGGAACACTGAAGCTTTCTTT | CASSLIGGNTEAFF
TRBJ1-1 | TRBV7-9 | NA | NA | TGTGCCAGCAGCTTGGACAGCGCGAACACTGAAGCTTTCTTT | CASSLDSANTEAFF
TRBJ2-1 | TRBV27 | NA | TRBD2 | TGTGCCAGCAGTCCGTGGCTAGCGGGAATTAATGAGCAGTTCTTC | CASSPWLAGINEQFF
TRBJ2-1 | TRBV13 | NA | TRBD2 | TGTGCCAGCAGCTACCTAGCTTATCTAGCGGGAGACTATGAGCAGTTCTTC | CASSYLAYLAGDYEQFF
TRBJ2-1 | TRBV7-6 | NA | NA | TGTGCCAGCAGCGCCCGGGGAAATGAGCAGTTCTTC | CASSARGNEQFF
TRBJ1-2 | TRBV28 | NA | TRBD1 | TGTGCCAGCAGTTTACCCGGCCACAGGGGAAGTTATAACTATGGCTACACCTTC | CASSLPGHRGSYNYGYTF
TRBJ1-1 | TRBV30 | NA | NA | TGTGCCTGGGCTGACGGGGGAAACACTGAAGCTTTCTTT | CAWADGGNTEAFF
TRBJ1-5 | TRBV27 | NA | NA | TGTGCCAGCAGTTCAGGGATGTTTCAGCCCCAGCATTTT | CASSSGMFQPQHF
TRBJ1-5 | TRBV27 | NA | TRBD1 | TGTGCCAGCAGCACACAGGGGGCGCGTCAGCCCCAGCATTTT | CASSTQGARQPQHF
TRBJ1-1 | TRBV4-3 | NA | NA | TGCGCCAGCAGCCAAGGGGGACGGATGAACACTGAAGCTTTCTTT | CASSQGGRMNTEAFF
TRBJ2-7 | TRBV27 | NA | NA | TGTGCCAGTGGGGGCTGGGGCGAGCAGTACTTC | CASGGWGEQYF
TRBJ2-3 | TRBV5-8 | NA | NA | TGTGCCAGCAGCTTGGACAGGGAATCACCCACAGATACGCAGTATTTT | CASSLDRESPTDTQYF
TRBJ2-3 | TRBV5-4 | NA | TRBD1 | TGTGCCAGCAGCTTGGAGGGACAGGGCTACACAGATACGCAGTATTTT | CASSLEGQGYTDTQYF
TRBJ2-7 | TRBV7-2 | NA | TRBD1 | TGTGCCAGCAGCCCCCGACAGGGGGCGCTTAACGAGCAGTACTTC | CASSPRQGALNEQYF
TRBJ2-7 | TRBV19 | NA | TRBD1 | TGTGCCAGTAGTCCCGGGACAGGGCTCTACGAGCAGTACTTC | CASSPGTGLYEQYF
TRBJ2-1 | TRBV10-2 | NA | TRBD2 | TGCGCCAGCAGCGGACTAGCGGGGGGTTACAATGAGCAGTTCTTC | CASSGLAGGYNEQFF
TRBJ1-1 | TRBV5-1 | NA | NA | TGCGCCAGCAGCTTGGGGTTTGAGACTGAAGCTTTCTTT | CASSLGFETEAFF
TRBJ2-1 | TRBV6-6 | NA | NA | TGTGCCAGCCGAGACCTGGGACCGACTTACAATGAGCAGTTCTTC | CASRDLGPTYNEQFF
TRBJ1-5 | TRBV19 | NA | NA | TGTGCCAGTACGGAAAGGGATTATCAGCCCCAGCATTTT | CASTERDYQPQHF
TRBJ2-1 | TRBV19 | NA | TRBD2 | TGTGCCAGTAGCTCTAGCGGGAGCTCCTACAATGAGCAGTTCTTC | CASSSSGSSYNEQFF
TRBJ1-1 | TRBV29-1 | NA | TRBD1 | TGCAGCGTTGAAGATGGGACAGGGGATACTGAAGCTTTCTTT | CSVEDGTGDTEAFF
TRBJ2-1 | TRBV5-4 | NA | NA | TGTGCCAGCAGCTTCCAGGGGGGTGACAATGAGCAGTTCTTC | CASSFQGGDNEQFF
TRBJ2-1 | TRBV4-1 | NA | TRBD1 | TGCGCCAGCAGCCAGGGACAGGGCAATGAGCAGTTCTTC | CASSQGQGNEQFF
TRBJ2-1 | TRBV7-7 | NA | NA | TGTGCTAGCAGCTTAGAACTGGGTTCCTACAATGAGCAGTTCTTC | CASSLELGSYNEQFF
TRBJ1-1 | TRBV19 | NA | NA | TGTGCCAGTGCGGACAATGAAGCTTTCTTT | CASADNEAFF
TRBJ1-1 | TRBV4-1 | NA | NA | TGCGCCAGCAGCCATTCGTCAGAAGCTTTCTTT | CASSHSSEAFF
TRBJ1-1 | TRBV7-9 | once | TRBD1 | TGTGCCAGCAGCCCGACGGGCAGGGGGCACGACACTGAAGCTTTCTTT | CASSPTGRGHDTEAFF
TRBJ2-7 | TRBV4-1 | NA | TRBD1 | TGCGCCAGCAGCCAATCGACAGGGCTCTCCTACGAGCAGTACTTC | CASSQSTGLSYEQYF
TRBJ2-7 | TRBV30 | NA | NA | TGTGCCTGGAGCCCTTCCGACGAGCAGTACTTC | CAWSPSDEQYF
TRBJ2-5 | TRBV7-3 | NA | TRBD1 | TGTGCCAGCAGTTCCGGGACAGGGCCCGAGACCCAGTACTTC | CASSSGTGPETQYF
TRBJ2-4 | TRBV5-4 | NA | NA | TGTGCCAGCAGCTCAGCAGGGAATCTAGCCAAAAACATTCAGTACTTC | CASSSAGNLAKNIQYF
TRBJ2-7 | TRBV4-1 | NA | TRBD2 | TGCGCCAGCAGCCAAGGTCACTCCGGGAGGTCCTACGAGCAGTACTTC | CASSQGHSGRSYEQYF
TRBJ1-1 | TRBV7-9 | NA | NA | TGTGCCAGCAGCTCCCCCTGGACAGACGACACTGAAGCTTTCTTT | CASSSPWTDDTEAFF
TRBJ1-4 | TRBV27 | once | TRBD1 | TGTGCCAGCAGAAGGACAGGGAATGAAAAACTGTTTTTT | CASRRTGNEKLFF
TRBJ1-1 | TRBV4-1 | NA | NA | TGCGCCAGCATGCCAGGACCAAAGACAGCCGTACACACTGAAGCTTTCTTT | CASMPGPKTAVHTEAFF
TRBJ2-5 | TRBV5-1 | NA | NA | TGCGCCAGCAGCTTGGTGGACGGAAACCAAGAGACCCAGTACTTC | CASSLVDGNQETQYF
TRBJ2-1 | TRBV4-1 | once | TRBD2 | TGCGCCAGCAGCCAAGAAACCTCGGGACTAGCTTACAATGAGCAGTTCTTC | CASSQETSGLAYNEQFF
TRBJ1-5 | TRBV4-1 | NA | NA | TGCGCCAGCAGCCAAGATGGGGACCTAAGGAGCAATCAGCCCCAGCATTTT | CASSQDGDLRSNQPQHF
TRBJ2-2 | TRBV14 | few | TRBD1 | TGTGCCAGCAGAGAAAGGACAGGGGGGAACACCGGGGAGCTGTTTTTT | CASRERTGGNTGELFF
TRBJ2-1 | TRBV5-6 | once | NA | TGTGCCAGCAGCGGGGAACAGGACCCATACAATGAGCAGTTCTTC | CASSGEQDPYNEQFF
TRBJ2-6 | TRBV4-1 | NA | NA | TGCGCCAGCAGCCAAGGTCCTTTCAGGGCCTCTGGGGCCAACGTCCTGACTTTC | CASSQGPFRASGANVLTF